This entry lists 13 T cell receptor beta chains sequenced from one sample in a study of T cell repertoires in ileal Crohn's disease. TCRdb's copy holds only in-frame clones and misses some; the assay was immunoSEQ multiplex PCR. The table shows 10,000 to 14,000 clones, with about four fifths occurring only once. Source material: ileal tissue. The receptors were sampled from an adult with Crohn's disease.

The chain combines TRBV19 with TRBJ2-1; 12 bases agree with TRBD2. Germline CDR1 LNHDA, CDR2 SQIVND (reference sequence). Trimming removed 7 bases from V and 6 bases from J; junction bases left unmatched: 1. This CDR3 comprises 13 residues. CDR3 loop: CASKLAGGNEQFF. The CDR3 DNA sequence: TGTGCCAGTAAACTAGCGGGGGGCAATGAGCAGTTCTTC.

V and J are TRBV7-2 and TRBJ1-2, with 11 nucleotides matching TRBD1. V lost 5 bases and J lost 6; bases outside the gene matches: 5. The CDR3 runs 14 residues. In germline, CDR1 is SGHTA, CDR2 FQGNSA. The CDR3 DNA is TGTGCCAGCAGCCCGGGACAGGGGGTCCATGGCTACACCTTC. Protein: CASSPGQGVHGYTF. Full variable domain (rest looked up from reference TRBV7-2 and TRBJ1-2): GAGVSQSPSNKVTEKGKDVELRCDPISGHTALYWYRQSLGQGLEFLIYFQGNSAPDKSGLPSDRFSAERTGGSVSTLTIQRTQQEDSAVYLCASSPGQGVHGYTFGSGTRLTVV.

This chain links TRBV6-5 with TRBJ1-1; a weak D match, TRBD1 (6 bases). CDR3 length: 14 residues. Germline CDR1 MNHEY, CDR2 SVGAGI. V dropped 6 bases and J dropped 3 bases, with 14 bases sitting between them. The CDR3 nucleotides read TGTGCCAGCAGGAATCCGGGACACTACACTGAAGCTTTCTTT. As protein: CASRNPGHYTEAFF.

The chain carries TRBV4-1 and TRBJ2-7; 7 bases are a match to TRBD2. The CDR3 has 17 amino acids. J lost 0 bases, V lost 0 bases, and 8 bases had no gene match. From germline, CDR1 is MGHRA and CDR2 YSYEKL. The CDR3 DNA sequence: TGCGCCAGCAGCCAAGACGGTCGGCGGGGGAGCTCCTACGAGCAGTACTTC. It translates to CASSQDGRRGSSYEQYF.

CDR3 in DNA: TGTGCCAGCAGCTTGGGATATCCGGGTCAGGAAGCTTTCTTT. Protein sequence: CASSLGYPGQEAFF. This chain joins TRBV5-8 and TRBJ1-1, with no clear D. CDR3 length equals 14 residues. The germline CDR1 and CDR2 sequences are SGHTS and YDEGEE. V lost 0 bases and J 8 bases, leaving 14 bases between the germline ends.

The CDR3, as DNA: TGTGCCAGCAGTCCGTCGGGAGCGGGAGGCACAGATACGCAGTATTTT. Translation gives CASSPSGAGGTDTQYF. V gene TRBV28 combines with J gene TRBJ2-3; 8 bases match TRBD2. The CDR3 runs 16 residues. CDR1 MDHEN and CDR2 SYDVKM come from the germline V gene. Unmatched junction bases numbered 8, after V lost 5 bases and J lost 1 base.

In this sample, this clone turned up a few times. DNA for the CDR3: TGTGCCAGCAGCCGGGACAGTCTTAGGGAAAAACTGTTTTTT. Protein: CASSRDSLREKLFF. The chain combines TRBV7-2 with TRBJ1-4, with TRBD1 matching over 7 bases. Germline lookup yields CDR1 SGHTA and CDR2 FQGNSA. This CDR3 contains 14 residues. The junction had 8 bases not matched to a gene; V was cut back by 5 bases and J by 8 bases.

This chain connects TRBV7-2 to TRBJ1-2; TRBD1 matches at 7 bases. The CDR3 is made up of 14 amino acids. J lost 2 bases, V lost 3 bases, and 3 bases had no gene match. Germline CDR1 SGHTA, CDR2 FQGNSA. The CDR3 DNA sequence: TGTGCCAGCAGCTTCCGCAGGGGGAACTATGGCTACACCTTC. Translated: CASSFRRGNYGYTF.

The rearrangement uses TRBV15 and TRBJ2-7, with 7 positions matching TRBD1. CDR1 is LNHNV and CDR2 is YYDKDF in the germline V gene (reference sequence). This CDR3 spans 15 amino acids. The trim removed 0 bases at V and 3 bases at J, leaving 5 bases unmatched. The CDR3 nucleotides read TGTGCCACCAGCAGAGATTGGGCAGGGGGCTACGAGCAGTACTTC. It encodes CATSRDWAGGYEQYF. The full variable domain, rest sourced from reference TRBV15 and TRBJ2-7, is DAMVIQNPRYQVTQFGKPVTLSCSQTLNHNVMYWYQQKSSQAPKLLFHYYDKDFNNEADTPDNFQSRRPNTSFCFLDIRSPGLGDTAMYLCATSRDWAGGYEQYFGPGTRLTVT.

V and J are TRBV7-9 and TRBJ1-2, with 7 bases identical to TRBD1. From germline, CDR1 is SEHNR and CDR2 FQNEAQ (reference sequence). V dropped 4 bases and J dropped 1; count of bases not matched to a gene: 6. The CDR3 runs to 15 residues. The CDR3 spells CASSSGTEFNYGYTF. CDR3 bases: TGTGCCAGCAGCTCCGGGACAGAGTTTAACTATGGCTACACCTTC.

The rearrangement links TRBV5-6 to TRBJ2-7, with TRBD1 matching 11 bases. CDR1 and CDR2 (germline): SGHDT, YYEEEE. V shed 7 bases and J 2 bases; nucleotides not matched to a gene: 5. This CDR3 comprises 14 residues. CDR3 residues: CASGGQGATYEQYF. The CDR3, as DNA: TGTGCCAGCGGTGGACAGGGGGCCACCTACGAGCAGTACTTC.

V and J are TRBV6-1 and TRBJ2-1; the match to TRBD1 covers 10 bases. V shed 7 bases, J shed 5 bases, and the junction held 5 bases outside the gene matches. The germline gives CDR1 MNHNS, CDR2 SASEGT. The CDR3 sequence is 14 residues long. This CDR3 is CASKGTGADNEQFF. The CDR3, as DNA: TGTGCCAGCAAAGGGACAGGGGCGGACAATGAGCAGTTCTTC.

The V gene is TRBV18, the J gene TRBJ2-2; 7 nucleotides match TRBD1. The ends lost 4 bases at V and 5 bases at J; junction bases unmatched: 7. The CDR3 contains 15 residues. Germline assignment: CDR1 KGHSH and CDR2 LQKENI. CDR3 amino acids: CASSLGQPLTGELFF. The CDR3, as DNA: TGTGCCAGCTCACTGGGACAGCCGCTTACCGGGGAGCTGTTTTTT.